What follows describes a single T cell receptor (beta chain). The data belong to a study of blood T cell repertoires in COVID-19. TCRdb's table, derived via immunoSEQ multiplex PCR, lists solely in-frame clones and lacks some. This sample has 200,000 to 300,000 clones; about 87% occur once, and the top ten carry roughly 6.7%. Looked up from germline, CDR1 is SGHAT and CDR2 is FQNNGV. The V gene lost 5 bases and the J gene lost 5 bases, with 13 bases spanning the gap. The CDR3 is made up of 13 amino acids. The TCR sequence derives from a woman under 40 with COVID-19, enrolled during active disease. Sequenced input: peripheral blood. This chain connects TRBV11-2 to TRBJ2-7, with a weak D call TRBD2 (6 bases). Written as DNA, the CDR3 is TGTGCCAGCAGCCCCCGTAGGAGGGACGAGCAGTACTTC. It codes for CASSPRRRDEQYF.